Shown below are 25 T cell receptor beta chains from a single sample sequenced in a study of shared T cell receptors in the human thymus. Sequencing used immunoSEQ multiplex PCR; TCRdb keeps in-frame clones, though not all of them. The table has more than 300,000 clones, about 95% seen once. Sequenced input: thymocytes. The source is a human donor.

The chain recombines TRBV28 with TRBJ1-2; no definite D call. CDR1 and CDR2 from the germline V gene are MDHEN and SYDVKM. There are 17 residues in the CDR3. V was cut by 5 bases and J by 6 bases, with 25 bases left in between. Written as DNA, the CDR3 is TGTGCCAGCAGTCACCGACCATACGAGGGCGGGGAGCATGGCTACACCTTC. The encoded protein is CASSHRPYEGGEHGYTF.

The chain's CDR3 is CASSPTGNTEAFF. The DNA of the CDR3 is TGTGCCAGCAGCCCCACAGGGAACACTGAAGCTTTCTTT. The chain has TRBV27 and TRBJ1-1, with D perhaps matching TRBD1 (5 bases). This CDR3 has 13 amino acids. Trimming shortened V by 6 bases and J by 1 base, and 9 bases separated the two germline ends. Germline V lookup: CDR1 MNHEY, CDR2 SMNVEV (reference sequence).

The chain has TRBV10-3 and TRBJ1-5; 9 bases are shared with TRBD1. From germline, CDR1 is ENHRY and CDR2 SYGVKD. J lost 3 bases, V lost 4 bases, and 7 bases had no gene match. The CDR3 is 16 residues long. The CDR3 nucleotides are TGTGCCATCAGTGCACAGGACAGGGGAAACAATCAGCCCCAGCATTTT. Translating it yields CAISAQDRGNNQPQHF.

The chain recombines TRBV4-3 with TRBJ2-3; TRBD2 matches 14 bases. The CDR3 sequence is 20 residues long. J lost 1 base, V lost 0 bases, and 9 bases had no gene match. Germline V lookup: CDR1 LGHNA, CDR2 YSLEER. CDR3 nucleotide sequence: TGCGCCAGCAGCCAAGATCTGGGACTAGCGGGAGATCTGGGCACAGATACGCAGTATTTT. Encoded protein: CASSQDLGLAGDLGTDTQYF.

The V call is TRBV18, the J call TRBJ2-7; D remains ambiguous. The CDR3 spans 13 residues. Germline assignment: CDR1 KGHSH and CDR2 LQKENI. V lost 3 bases and J lost 4, with 10 bases in between. The CDR3 DNA reads TGTGCCAGCTCACCCAGTGGGCAGTACGAGCAGTACTTC. Its translation: CASSPSGQYEQYF.

The count of this clone is one. Within the sample, other DNA sequences also encode this same CDR3. V usage is TRBV6-5 and J usage is TRBJ2-1, with 8 bases fitting TRBD2. The junction had 5 bases not matched to a gene; V was cut back by 2 bases and J by 2 bases. The CDR3 consists of 16 residues. Germline V CDR1 and CDR2: MNHEY, SVGAGI. CDR3 nucleotides: TGTGCCAGCAGTTACGGGGCGGGAGGAACCTACAATGAGCAGTTCTTC. Amino acid sequence: CASSYGAGGTYNEQFF.

The chain joins TRBV27 to TRBJ2-3, with D perhaps matching TRBD2 (6 bases). V shed 7 bases and J shed 2 bases, with 19 bases lying between them. The CDR3 loop spans 16 amino acids. The V gene's germline CDR1 is MNHEY and CDR2 SMNVEV (reference sequence). CDR3 residues: CASTKFIGGATDTQYF. The CDR3 region has the DNA TGTGCCAGCACGAAATTCATAGGCGGGGCCACAGATACGCAGTATTTT.

This clone was observed a single time. The CDR3 coding sequence is TGCAGTGCCCAGAGACTAGCGGAGCAGTACTTC. Its protein is CSAQRLAEQYF. The chain couples TRBV20-1 to TRBJ2-7, with TRBD2 matching over 8 bases. Germline-derived CDR1 and CDR2 are DFQATT and SNEGSKA (reference sequence). V trimming: 6 bases; J trimming: 7 bases; junction bases outside the gene matches: 5. The CDR3 totals 11 residues.

The chain recombines TRBV6-7 with TRBJ2-5; D uncertain. TRBV6-7 is filed as an ORF, its function uncertain. V dropped 8 bases and J dropped 3 bases, with 10 bases sitting between them. This CDR3 is built from 12 residues. CDR3 amino acids: CASREAKETQYF. CDR3 DNA: TGTGCCAGCCGAGAAGCTAAAGAGACCCAGTACTTC.

The count of this clone is one. The rearrangement uses TRBV7-2 and TRBJ2-1; 13 bases align to TRBD2. The germline V gene has CDR1 SGHTA and CDR2 FQGNSA. The CDR3 has 18 residues. V was clipped by 5 bases and J by 1 base; unmatched bases: 8. This chain's CDR3 is CASSLPTSGRASYNEQFF. The CDR3 DNA is TGTGCCAGCAGCCTGCCTACTAGCGGGAGGGCATCCTACAATGAGCAGTTCTTC. Full variable domain (rest looked up from reference TRBV7-2 and TRBJ2-1): GAGVSQSPSNKVTEKGKDVELRCDPISGHTALYWYRQSLGQGLEFLIYFQGNSAPDKSGLPSDRFSAERTGGSVSTLTIQRTQQEDSAVYLCASSLPTSGRASYNEQFFGPGTRLTVL.

On this clone: Distinct nucleotide sequences in the sample also encode this CDR3. V usage is TRBV25-1 and J usage is TRBJ2-1, with 10 bases that match TRBD2. In germline, CDR1 is MGHDK, CDR2 SYGVNS. The CDR3 is 15 amino acids. The V segment lost 1 base and the J segment 5 bases; nucleotides outside the gene matches: 2. The CDR3 loop is CASSESLAGDNEQFF. The CDR3 coding sequence is TGTGCCAGCAGTGAATCCCTAGCGGGGGACAATGAGCAGTTCTTC.

The chain employs TRBV28 and TRBJ2-7; possibly TRBD2 for D (6 bases). V lost 6 bases and J lost 3, with 24 bases in between. This CDR3 has 17 amino acids. The germline V gene has CDR1 MDHEN and CDR2 SYDVKM. The CDR3 protein is CASSLTHHPGLNYEQYF. The CDR3 DNA reads as TGTGCCAGCAGCCTTACCCATCATCCGGGACTCAACTACGAGCAGTACTTC.

V is TRBV4-1 and J is TRBJ1-3, with no clear D. Germline values: CDR1 MGHRA, CDR2 YSYEKL. This CDR3 is built from 17 residues. V gave up 0 bases and J gave up 0 bases, with 12 bases separating them. The CDR3 sequence: CASSQDRRKSSGNTIYF. The CDR3 region has the DNA TGCGCCAGCAGCCAAGATCGTAGGAAGAGCTCTGGAAACACCATATATTTT.

The chain combines TRBV18 with TRBJ2-3; 13 nucleotides align to TRBD2. The V segment lost 6 bases and the J segment 4 bases; nucleotides outside the gene matches: 10. CDR1 is KGHSH and CDR2 is LQKENI in the germline V gene. This CDR3 region has 17 residues. CDR3 DNA: TGTGCCAGCTCCCCCACGAGGACTAGCGGGAGCTCAGATACGCAGTATTTT. It is translated as CASSPTRTSGSSDTQYF.

The chain is built from TRBV5-1 and TRBJ2-3; TRBD2 matches 13 bases. V lost 1 base and J lost 6; bases outside the gene matches: 11. This CDR3 comprises 18 residues. Germline CDR1 reads SGHRS; CDR2 reads YFSETQ. CDR3: CASSLPPLAGGPEDTQYF. CDR3 bases: TGCGCCAGCAGCTTGCCACCACTAGCGGGAGGGCCTGAGGATACGCAGTATTTT.

The chain links TRBV30 to TRBJ1-1, with a possible D match to TRBD1 (5 bases). V was pared by 3 bases and J by 4 bases, with 6 bases between. CDR3 length: 11 residues. The germline gives CDR1 GTSNPN, CDR2 SVGIG (reference sequence). The chain's CDR3 is CAWRGTTEAFF. CDR3 sequence (DNA): TGTGCCTGGAGAGGGACCACTGAAGCTTTCTTT. Drawing the rest from reference TRBV30 and TRBJ1-1, the complete variable domain is SQTIHQWPATLVQPVGSPLSLECTVEGTSNPNLYWYRQAAGRGLQLLFYSVGIGQISSEVPQNLSASRPQDRQFILSSKKLLLSDSGFYLCAWRGTTEAFFGQGTRLTVV.

This chain uses TRBV4-1 with TRBJ2-3; D remains ambiguous. Germline CDR1 is MGHRA and CDR2 is YSYEKL. The CDR3 has 17 amino acids. Trimming removed 4 bases at V and 0 bases at J, with 17 bases between. The CDR3 coding sequence is TGCGCCAGCAGCCTTCCGTATGGGGATTCTAGCACAGATACGCAGTATTTT. Translated: CASSLPYGDSSTDTQYF.

The chain recombines TRBV28 with TRBJ2-7; maybe TRBD1 (5 bases). Per germline, CDR1 MDHEN and CDR2 SYDVKM. The V gene lost 2 bases and the J gene lost 2 bases, with 25 bases spanning the gap. This CDR3 has 19 residues. The CDR3 coding sequence is TGTGCCAGCAGTTTAGGCGTTGTCAGGGCCCGAACCCCCGCCTACGAGCAGTACTTC. Translated: CASSLGVVRARTPAYEQYF. Variable domain in full (rest from reference TRBV28 and TRBJ2-7): DVKVTQSSRYLVKRTGEKVFLECVQDMDHENMFWYRQDPGLGLRLIYFSYDVKMKEKGDIPEGYSVSREKKERFSLILESASTNQTSMYLCASSLGVVRARTPAYEQYFGPGTRLTVT.

This clone was seen a single time. The chain is built from TRBV25-1 and TRBJ1-3, with a tentative D call TRBD1 (6 bases). The CDR3 runs to 17 residues. Trimming shortened V by 4 bases and J by 0 bases, and 16 bases separated the two germline ends. Germline V gene lookup returns CDR1 MGHDK and CDR2 SYGVNS. The chain's CDR3 is CASSGDRIPNSGNTIYF. CDR3 nucleotide sequence: TGTGCCAGCAGTGGAGACAGGATTCCTAACTCTGGAAACACCATATATTTT.

The chain couples TRBV6-1 to TRBJ2-1; the D is unclear. The CDR3 has 11 amino acids. V lost 6 bases, J lost 7 bases, and 7 bases lay in between. The V gene's germline CDR1 is MNHNS and CDR2 SASEGT. The chain's CDR3 is CASRLGNEQFF. The DNA of the CDR3 is TGTGCCAGCAGGTTAGGGAATGAGCAGTTCTTC.

The chain employs TRBV28 and TRBJ2-6, with TRBD1 identical over 8 bases. This CDR3 is built from 19 residues. Germline V gene data show CDR1 as MDHEN and CDR2 as SYDVKM. Trimming cost V 2 bases and J 0 bases; bases outside gene matches: 9. The CDR3 region has the DNA TGTGCCAGCAGTTTACTCGGACAGGGCAGATTCTCTGGGGCCAACGTCCTGACTTTC. Translation gives CASSLLGQGRFSGANVLTF.

The chain recombines TRBV18 with TRBJ2-3; maybe TRBD2 (5 bases). Per germline, CDR1 KGHSH and CDR2 LQKENI. CDR3 length: 13 residues. Trimming shortened V by 6 bases and J by 8 bases, and 15 bases separated the two germline ends. The CDR3 nucleotides are TGTGCCAGCTCCGACCCCGGGAACGGTACGCAGTATTTT. Its translation: CASSDPGNGTQYF.

This chain uses TRBV10-2 with TRBJ2-7, with no clear D. From germline, CDR1 is WSHSY and CDR2 SAAADI. The CDR3 loop spans 11 amino acids. V dropped 5 bases and J dropped 6 bases, with 8 bases sitting between them. The DNA for the CDR3 is TGCGCCAGCAGTATCGCAGGCGAGCAGTACTTC. Translated, it gives CASSIAGEQYF.

CDR3 loop: CATNKRGGQATNEKLFF. The CDR3 region has the DNA TGTGCCACCAACAAGAGGGGCGGCCAGGCAACTAATGAAAAACTGTTTTTT. The chain combines TRBV19 with TRBJ1-4; the D gene is possibly TRBD1 (5 bases). Trimming pared 10 bases from V and 0 bases from J, leaving 21 bases between. CDR3 length equals 17 residues. CDR1 LNHDA and CDR2 SQIVND come from the germline V gene (reference sequence).

The chain is built from TRBV4-1 and TRBJ1-4; D gene ambiguous. Trimming shortened V by 9 bases and J by 1 base, and 24 bases separated the two germline ends. There are 18 residues in the CDR3. CDR1 is MGHRA and CDR2 is YSYEKL in the germline V gene. CDR3 sequence reads: CASGYSNGSYLTNEKLFF. As DNA, the CDR3 is TGCGCCAGTGGTTATTCCAACGGGAGTTATCTAACTAATGAAAAACTGTTTTTT.